The rows below give T cell receptor beta chains drawn from one sample of a study of human T cells and chemical hapten exposure. TCRdb independently ran MiXCR on the RACE reads; one entry per CDR3 protein. This table holds under 450,000 distinct CDR3 sequences, 4.8% found once. This material consisted of whole blood, taken in connection with sensitization to the hapten diphenylcyclopropenone (DPC). All receptors derive from a woman in her forties or fifties with alopecia areata. Some clones in this sample may be carry-over from other donors' samples. CDR3s include the opening cysteine and the closing phenylalanine or tryptophan. A D gene is named only where the DNA matches it firmly. Clone size appears in some rows only: once, few, many, or a class for an expanded clone.

CDR3,DNA,J,length,D,V,size
CATSRDFGRLRESPLHF,TGTGCCACCAGCAGAGATTTCGGCAGGTTAAGAGAATCACCCCTCCACTTT,TRBJ1-6,17,NA,TRBV15,many
CASSGGTSTVREQFF,TGTGCCAGCAGTGGCGGGACTTCTACGGTTCGGGAGCAGTTCTTC,TRBJ2-1,15,NA,TRBV14,NA
CASSFGTGGQSDTQYF,TGTGCCAGCAGTTTCGGGACAGGGGGTCAGTCAGATACGCAGTATTTT,TRBJ2-3,16,TRBD1,TRBV27,few
CAISEMGPYLGPDTQYF,TGTGCCATCAGTGAGATGGGGCCCTATCTAGGGCCAGATACGCAGTATTTT,TRBJ2-3,17,NA,TRBV10-3,few
CASSRDRSEAFF,TGTGCCAGCAGCCGGGACCGCTCTGAAGCTTTCTTT,TRBJ1-1,12,NA,TRBV12-3/TRBV12-4,many
CSVGRATDTQYF,TGCAGCGTTGGACGGGCCACAGATACGCAGTATTTT,TRBJ2-3,12,NA,TRBV29-1,many
CASSGQGAVTDTQYF,TGTGCCAGCAGCGGACAGGGGGCTGTGACAGATACGCAGTATTTT,TRBJ2-3,15,TRBD1,TRBV7-2,many
CASSRGQGGFYEQYF,TGTGCCAGCAGCCGAGGACAGGGAGGGTTCTACGAGCAGTACTTC,TRBJ2-7,15,NA,TRBV27,NA
CASSPTVGLAPGWEQFF,TGTGCCAGCAGTCCCACAGTGGGACTAGCGCCGGGGTGGGAGCAGTTCTTC,TRBJ2-1,17,TRBD2,TRBV12-3/TRBV12-4,many
CASSQVKAGADTEAFF,TGCGCCAGCAGCCAAGTTAAGGCAGGGGCGGACACTGAAGCTTTCTTT,TRBJ1-1,16,NA,TRBV4-1,few
CSVGRATVGHEQYF,TGCAGCGTTGGGAGAGCGACAGTGGGGCACGAGCAGTACTTC,TRBJ2-7,14,NA,TRBV29-1,NA
CSVEPGLAGGLDTQYF,TGCAGCGTTGAACCTGGGCTAGCGGGAGGGTTAGATACGCAGTATTTT,TRBJ2-3,16,TRBD2,TRBV29-1,few
CASSPEGRVELFF,TGCGCCAGCAGCCCCGAGGGCAGGGTCGAACTGTTTTTT,TRBJ1-4,13,NA,TRBV5-1,many
CASSQEGGYTF,TGTGCCAGCAGCCAAGAAGGGGGCTACACCTTC,TRBJ1-2,11,NA,TRBV3-1,many
CASSFKQGTGQFF,TGCGCCAGCAGCTTCAAGCAGGGCACGGGGCAGTTCTTC,TRBJ2-1,13,NA,TRBV5-1,many
CARIGKTGELFF,TGTGCCCGAATCGGAAAGACCGGGGAGCTGTTTTTT,TRBJ2-2,12,NA,TRBV7-9,many
CASSLWNIQYF,TGTGCCAGCAGCTTATGGAACATTCAGTACTTC,TRBJ2-4,11,NA,TRBV7-9,few
CASSQEGVGSGANVLTF,TGTGCCAGCAGCCAAGAAGGGGTAGGATCTGGGGCCAACGTCCTGACTTTC,TRBJ2-6,17,NA,TRBV3-1,many
CASSSILPGQGYEQYF,TGTGCCAGCAGTTCGATCCTGCCGGGACAGGGTTACGAGCAGTACTTC,TRBJ2-7,16,TRBD1,TRBV6-6,many
CSVEWTGGEQYF,TGCAGCGTTGAGTGGACCGGAGGCGAGCAGTACTTC,TRBJ2-7,12,NA,TRBV29-1,NA
CASFYEKLFF,TGTGCCAGCTTTTACGAAAAACTGTTTTTT,TRBJ1-4,10,NA,TRBV2,NA
CASSLRLGEGYGYTF,TGTGCCAGCAGTTTACGGTTAGGGGAAGGCTATGGCTACACCTTC,TRBJ1-2,15,NA,TRBV27,many
CSASKGALSGANVLTF,TGCAGTGCTAGTAAGGGGGCCCTCTCTGGGGCCAACGTCCTGACTTTC,TRBJ2-6,16,TRBD1,TRBV20-1,many
CASSPTDRAGNTIYF,TGCGCCAGCAGCCCCACAGACAGGGCTGGAAACACCATATATTTT,TRBJ1-3,15,TRBD1,TRBV4-1,many
CASRLTTEAFF,TGTGCCAGCAGGCTGACGACTGAAGCTTTCTTT,TRBJ1-1,11,NA,TRBV2,many
CSARGLYYNEQFF,TGCAGTGCTCGGGGACTCTACTACAATGAGCAGTTCTTC,TRBJ2-1,13,NA,TRBV20-1,many
CASSLALPIIGTLTDTQYF,TGCGCCAGCAGCTTGGCCCTGCCCATCATCGGGACCCTCACAGATACGCAGTATTTT,TRBJ2-3,19,NA,TRBV5-1,NA
CASSTRQGKNYGYTF,TGTGCCAGCAGCACCAGACAGGGGAAGAACTATGGCTACACCTTC,TRBJ1-2,15,TRBD1,TRBV9,many
CASSLRTSGRYNEQFF,TGTGCCAGCAGTCTAAGGACTAGCGGTCGGTACAATGAGCAGTTCTTC,TRBJ2-1,16,TRBD2,TRBV28,many
CASSSGTADLTDTQYF,TGTGCCAGCAGTTCCGGGACAGCGGACCTTACAGATACGCAGTATTTT,TRBJ2-3,16,TRBD1,TRBV7-9,few
CASSQDNNRGQSTEAFF,TGCGCCAGCAGCCAAGATAATAACAGGGGGCAGAGCACTGAAGCTTTCTTT,TRBJ1-1,17,TRBD1,TRBV4-1,NA
CASSQDLVAGASSYEQYF,TGTGCCAGCAGCCAAGATTTGGTAGCGGGAGCTAGCTCCTACGAGCAGTACTTC,TRBJ2-7,18,TRBD2,TRBV4-2,many
CASSQGVVGTEAFF,TGTGCCAGCAGCCAAGGTGTGGTTGGCACTGAAGCTTTCTTT,TRBJ1-1,14,NA,TRBV3-1,NA
CASSVDNEQFF,TGCGCCAGCAGTGTTGACAATGAGCAGTTCTTC,TRBJ2-1,11,NA,TRBV10-2,many
CASSKQFYQPQHF,TGTGCCAGCAGTAAACAGTTCTATCAGCCCCAGCATTTT,TRBJ1-5,13,NA,TRBV6-5,many
CASSYSIRAGDTEAFF,TGTGCCAGCAGTTACTCGATTCGAGCAGGAGACACTGAAGCTTTCTTT,TRBJ1-1,16,NA,TRBV6-5,many
CASSFGASGGAGETQYF,TGCGCCAGCAGCTTTGGCGCTAGCGGGGGGGCCGGTGAGACCCAGTACTTC,TRBJ2-5,17,TRBD2,TRBV5-1,few
CASSYGTLNYGYTF,TGTGCCAGCAGTTACGGAACACTCAACTATGGCTACACCTTC,TRBJ1-2,14,NA,TRBV6-5,NA
CASSLASAAGRALTDTQYF,TGTGCCAGCAGCTTGGCTTCGGCGGCAGGCAGGGCTCTCACAGATACGCAGTATTTT,TRBJ2-3,19,NA,TRBV5-6,few
CASSRDRPETQYF,TGTGCCAGCTCTAGAGACAGGCCAGAGACCCAGTACTTC,TRBJ2-5,13,NA,TRBV18,NA
CASSYGVSGGRKFF,TGTGCCAGCAGTTACGGTGTTAGCGGGGGGAGGAAGTTCTTC,TRBJ2-1,14,TRBD2,TRBV6-5,many
CASSTSRNQPQHF,TGTGCCAGCAGTACTTCCAGGAATCAGCCCCAGCATTTT,TRBJ1-5,13,NA,TRBV6-5,many
CASRSVAVTNEQFF,TGTGCCAGCAGGTCGGTGGCAGTCACCAATGAGCAGTTCTTC,TRBJ2-1,14,NA,TRBV2,few
CASSSGQGLTDTQYF,TGTGCCAGCAGCTCGGGACAGGGGCTCACAGATACGCAGTATTTT,TRBJ2-3,15,TRBD1,TRBV11-2,few